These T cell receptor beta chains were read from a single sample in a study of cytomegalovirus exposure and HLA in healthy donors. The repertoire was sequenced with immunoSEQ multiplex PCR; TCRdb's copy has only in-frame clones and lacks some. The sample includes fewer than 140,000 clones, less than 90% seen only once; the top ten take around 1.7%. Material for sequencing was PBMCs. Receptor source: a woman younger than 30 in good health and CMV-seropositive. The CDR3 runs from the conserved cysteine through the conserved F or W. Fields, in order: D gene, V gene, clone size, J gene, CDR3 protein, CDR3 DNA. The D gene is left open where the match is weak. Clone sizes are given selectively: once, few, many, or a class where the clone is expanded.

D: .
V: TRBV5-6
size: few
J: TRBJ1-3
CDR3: CASSLVGDIGNTIYF
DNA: TGTGCCAGCAGCTTGGTCGGGGACATCGGAAACACCATATATTTT

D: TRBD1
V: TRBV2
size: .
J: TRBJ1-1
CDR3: CASNKGTGALTEAFF
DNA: TGTGCCAGCAACAAAGGGACAGGGGCTCTGACTGAAGCTTTCTTT

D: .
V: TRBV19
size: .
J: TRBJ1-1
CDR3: CASSTDEGGNVYTEAFF
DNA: TGTGCCAGTAGTACTGACGAGGGCGGGAATGTATACACTGAAGCTTTCTTT

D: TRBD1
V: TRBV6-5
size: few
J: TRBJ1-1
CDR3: CASSYSGGMNTEAFF
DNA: TGTGCCAGCAGTTACTCAGGGGGCATGAACACTGAAGCTTTCTTT

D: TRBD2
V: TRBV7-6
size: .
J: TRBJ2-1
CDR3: CASSSGTSGINEQFF
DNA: TGTGCCAGCAGCTCCGGGACTAGCGGAATCAATGAGCAGTTCTTC

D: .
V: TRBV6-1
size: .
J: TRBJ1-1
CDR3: CASSGPGVTEAFF
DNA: TGTGCCAGCAGTGGGCCAGGGGTGACTGAAGCTTTCTTT

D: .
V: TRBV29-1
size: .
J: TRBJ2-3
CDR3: CSVVVRDPGTPDTQYF
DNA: TGCAGCGTAGTAGTCCGGGACCCCGGGACACCAGATACGCAGTATTTT

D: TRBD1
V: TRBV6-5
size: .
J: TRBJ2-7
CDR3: CASSYPGQGLNEQYF
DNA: TGTGCCAGCAGTTACCCGGGACAGGGACTGAACGAGCAGTACTTC

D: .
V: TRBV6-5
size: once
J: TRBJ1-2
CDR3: CASSYRGGNYGYTF
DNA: TGTGCCAGCAGCTACCGCGGCGGGAACTATGGCTACACCTTC

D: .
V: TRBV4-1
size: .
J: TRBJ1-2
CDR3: CASSQPKDSSNYGYTF
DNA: TGCGCCAGCAGCCAACCCAAGGACAGCTCTAACTATGGCTACACCTTC

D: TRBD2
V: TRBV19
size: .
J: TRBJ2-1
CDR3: CASRGTSVRNEQFF
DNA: TGTGCCAGTAGGGGGACTAGCGTTCGCAATGAGCAGTTCTTC

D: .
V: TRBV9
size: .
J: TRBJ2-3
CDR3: CASSVEGGGTDTQYF
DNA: TGTGCCAGCAGCGTAGAGGGGGGGGGCACAGATACGCAGTATTTT

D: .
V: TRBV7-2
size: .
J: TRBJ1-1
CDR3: CASSLDRATNTEAFF
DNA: TGTGCCAGCAGCTTAGACAGGGCCACGAACACTGAAGCTTTCTTT

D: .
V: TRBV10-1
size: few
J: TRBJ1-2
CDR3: CASRTNYGYTF
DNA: TGCGCCAGCAGGACAAACTATGGCTACACCTTC

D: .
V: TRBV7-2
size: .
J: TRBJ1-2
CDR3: CASSLTDSFYYGYTF
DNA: TGTGCCAGCAGTTTAACGGACAGCTTCTACTATGGCTACACCTTC

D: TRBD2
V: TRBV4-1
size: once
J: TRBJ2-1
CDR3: CASSQGMRGVGEQFF
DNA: TGCGCCAGCAGCCAAGGAATGCGGGGGGTTGGGGAGCAGTTCTTC

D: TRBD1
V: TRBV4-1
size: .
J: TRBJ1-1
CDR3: CASSQDLRTGYTEAFF
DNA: TGCGCCAGCAGCCAAGATCTGCGGACAGGGTATACTGAAGCTTTCTTT

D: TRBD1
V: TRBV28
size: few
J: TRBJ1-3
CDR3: CASYDRVSGNTIYF
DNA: TGTGCCAGCTACGACAGGGTCTCTGGAAACACCATATATTTT

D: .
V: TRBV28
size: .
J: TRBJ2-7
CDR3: CASTRTGRAYEQYF
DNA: TGTGCCAGCACTCGGACAGGGAGGGCCTACGAGCAGTACTTC

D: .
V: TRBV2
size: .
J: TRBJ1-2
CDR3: CASTKWSGDQGRGYTF
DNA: TGTGCCAGCACTAAGTGGTCAGGGGACCAAGGTCGGGGCTACACCTTC

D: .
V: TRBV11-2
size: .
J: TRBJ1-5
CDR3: CASSLDSGRANQPQHF
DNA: TGTGCCAGCAGCTTAGATTCGGGCAGGGCCAATCAGCCCCAGCATTTT

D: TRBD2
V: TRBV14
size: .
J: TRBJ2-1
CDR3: CASSQVPSGAYNEQFF
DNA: TGTGCCAGCAGCCAAGTGCCTAGCGGAGCGTACAATGAGCAGTTCTTC

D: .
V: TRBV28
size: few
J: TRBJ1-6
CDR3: CASSLREADSPLHF
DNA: TGTGCCAGCAGTTTGAGAGAGGCGGATTCACCCCTCCACTTT

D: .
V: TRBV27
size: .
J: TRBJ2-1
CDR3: CASSLAGAYNEQFF
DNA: TGTGCCAGCAGTTTGGCAGGGGCTTACAATGAGCAGTTCTTC

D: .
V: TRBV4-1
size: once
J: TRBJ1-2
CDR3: CASSQDRVRGYTF
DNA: TGCGCCAGCAGCCAAGACAGGGTGAGAGGCTACACCTTC

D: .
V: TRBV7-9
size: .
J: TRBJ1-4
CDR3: CASSLRRGSTNEKLFF
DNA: TGTGCCAGCAGCTTAAGGAGGGGATCAACTAATGAAAAACTGTTTTTT

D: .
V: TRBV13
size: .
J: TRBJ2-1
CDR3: CASSLPGNEQFF
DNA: TGTGCCAGCAGCTTACCCGGCAATGAGCAGTTCTTC

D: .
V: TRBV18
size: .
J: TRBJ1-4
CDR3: CASSPPVGQSTEKLFF
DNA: TGTGCCAGCTCACCACCGGTTGGGCAGTCTACAGAAAAACTGTTTTTT

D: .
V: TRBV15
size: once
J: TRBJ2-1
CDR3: CATSNDPGNYNEQFF
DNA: TGTGCCACCAGTAACGACCCGGGAAACTACAATGAGCAGTTCTTC

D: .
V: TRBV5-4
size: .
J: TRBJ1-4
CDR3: CASSLGQSEKLFF
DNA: TGTGCCAGCAGCTTAGGACAGAGTGAAAAACTGTTTTTT

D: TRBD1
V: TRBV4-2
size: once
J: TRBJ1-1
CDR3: CASSQDRQGSTEAFF
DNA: TGTGCCAGCAGCCAAGATCGACAGGGGAGCACTGAAGCTTTCTTT

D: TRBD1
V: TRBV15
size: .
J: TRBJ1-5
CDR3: CATSPRGQGHQPQHF
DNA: TGTGCCACCAGCCCCCGGGGACAGGGGCATCAGCCCCAGCATTTT

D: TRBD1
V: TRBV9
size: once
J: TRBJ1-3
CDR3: CASSSRPGTGETGNTIYF
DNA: TGTGCCAGCAGCAGCCGTCCCGGGACAGGGGAGACTGGAAACACCATATATTTT

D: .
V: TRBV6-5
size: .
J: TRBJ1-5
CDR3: CASRAGGTAARSQHF
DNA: TGTGCCAGCCGAGCGGGAGGGACGGCGGCGCGGTCCCAGCATTTT

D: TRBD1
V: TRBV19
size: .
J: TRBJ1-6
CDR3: CASSTTGGPGTNSPLHF
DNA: TGTGCCAGTAGTACTACAGGGGGCCCTGGGACTAATTCACCCCTCCACTTT

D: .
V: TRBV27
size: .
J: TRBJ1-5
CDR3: CASSLRGSNSNQPQHF
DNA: TGTGCCAGCAGTTTAAGGGGGAGTAATAGCAATCAGCCCCAGCATTTT

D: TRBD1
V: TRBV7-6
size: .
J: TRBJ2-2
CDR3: CASSQGQGANTGELFF
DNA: TGTGCCAGCAGCCAAGGACAGGGGGCTAACACCGGGGAGCTGTTTTTT

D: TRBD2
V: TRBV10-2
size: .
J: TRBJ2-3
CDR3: CASSVSSGGVVSDTQYF
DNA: TGCGCCAGCAGTGTTTCTAGCGGAGGGGTGGTGTCAGATACGCAGTATTTT

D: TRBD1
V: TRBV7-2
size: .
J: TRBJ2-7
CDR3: CASSDRTGRSSYEQYF
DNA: TGTGCCAGCAGCGACAGGACAGGGAGGAGCTCCTACGAGCAGTACTTC

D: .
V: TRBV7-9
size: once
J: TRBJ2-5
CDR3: CASSSTSRTQETQYF
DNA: TGTGCCAGCAGCTCAACGAGCCGGACTCAAGAGACCCAGTACTTC

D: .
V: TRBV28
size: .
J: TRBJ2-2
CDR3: CASGAGQGELFF
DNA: TGTGCCAGCGGGGCGGGACAGGGGGAGCTGTTTTTT

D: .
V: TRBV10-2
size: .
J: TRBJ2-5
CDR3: CASSVTGQETQYF
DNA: TGCGCCAGCAGTGTGACAGGACAAGAGACCCAGTACTTC